This T cell receptor (beta chain) is from a study of blood T cell repertoires in COVID-19. Study at large: The study drew acute and convalescent COVID-19 samples from the United States, Italy and Spain. In each case, the material was cDNA or gDNA derived from T cells, B-cell-depleted T cells, or PBMCs.

Germline CDR1 LNHNV, CDR2 YYDKDF (reference sequence). Trimming took 7 bases from V and 2 from J, leaving 8 bases between them. CDR3 size: 12 residues. In the original workflow: Amplification from reference gene primers served as the basis for estimated nucleated cell counts. Sequencing was performed with immunoSEQ multiplex PCR; in TCRdb, only in-frame clones are kept and a portion is missing. V and J calls and clone size follow that table, whereas D and trimming were derived from the DNA. Of a few hundred thousand clones listed, 85% are singletons. Material: peripheral blood. The chain has TRBV15 and TRBJ1-1; D is unresolved. The sequence came from a woman aged 18-29 years with acute or convalescent COVID-19. This CDR3 reads CATTHSNTEAFF. The CDR3 coding sequence is TGTGCCACCACCCACAGCAACACTGAAGCTTTCTTT. Supplemented by reference TRBV15 and TRBJ1-1, the full variable domain reads DAMVIQNPRYQVTQFGKPVTLSCSQTLNHNVMYWYQQKSSQAPKLLFHYYDKDFNNEADTPDNFQSRRPNTSFCFLDIRSPGLGDTAMYLCATTHSNTEAFFGQGTRLTVV.